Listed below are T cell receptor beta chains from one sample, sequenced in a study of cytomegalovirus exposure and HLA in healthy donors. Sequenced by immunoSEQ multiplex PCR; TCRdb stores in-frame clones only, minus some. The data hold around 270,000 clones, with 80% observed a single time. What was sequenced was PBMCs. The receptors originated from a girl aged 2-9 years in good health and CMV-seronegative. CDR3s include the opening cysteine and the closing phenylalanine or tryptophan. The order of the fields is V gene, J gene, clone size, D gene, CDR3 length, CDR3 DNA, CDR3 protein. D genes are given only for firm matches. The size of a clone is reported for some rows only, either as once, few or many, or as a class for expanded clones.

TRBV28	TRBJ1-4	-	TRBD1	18	TGTGCCAGTTTAACACCCCGGGACAGGGGGGGTCGTAATGAAAAACTGTTTTTT	CASLTPRDRGGRNEKLFF
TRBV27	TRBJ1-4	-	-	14	TGTGCCAGCAGTTTACGGGGGGCGGAGGTTTTCTGGGTTTTT	CASSLRGAEVFWVF
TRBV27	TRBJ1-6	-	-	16	TGTGCCAGCAGTTTGACCGTTGGGGGGGAAAATTCACCCCTCCACTTT	CASSLTVGGENSPLHF
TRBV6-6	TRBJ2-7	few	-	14	TGTGCCAGCAGTTACCTGGCAGTCTCCTACGAGCAGTACTTC	CASSYLAVSYEQYF
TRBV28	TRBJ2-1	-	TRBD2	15	TGTGCCAGCAGTTTATCTTCCGCGGGAGGGGATGAGCAGTTCTTC	CASSLSSAGGDEQFF
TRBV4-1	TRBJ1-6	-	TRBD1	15	TGCGCCAGCAGCCAAGGACAGGGGACTAATTCACCCCTCCACTTT	CASSQGQGTNSPLHF
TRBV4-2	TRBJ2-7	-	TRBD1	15	TGTGCCAGCAGCCAGACAGGGGGCACAAGCTACGAGCAGTACTTC	CASSQTGGTSYEQYF
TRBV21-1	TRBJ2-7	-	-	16	TGTGCCAGCAGCAAAGGTCTAGCGGGGGGCAGCTACGAGCAGTACTTC	CASSKGLAGGSYEQYF
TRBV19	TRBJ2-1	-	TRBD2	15	TGTGCCAGTAGTATACTAGCGGGCATCTACAATGAGCAGTTCTTC	CASSILAGIYNEQFF
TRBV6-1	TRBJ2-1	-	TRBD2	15	TGTGCCACCCGACTAGCGGCTAGCTCCTACAATGAGCAGTTCTTC	CATRLAASSYNEQFF
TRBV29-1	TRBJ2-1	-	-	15	TGCAGCGTTGTTTTGGGACTGAGATCCAATGTCGAGCAGTTCTTC	CSVVLGLRSNVEQFF
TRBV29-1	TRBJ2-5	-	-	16	TGCAGCGGGGGAGGGATTGGGGGCAGTGGCCAAGAGACCCAGTACTTC	CSGGGIGGSGQETQYF
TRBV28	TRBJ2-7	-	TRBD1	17	TGTGCCAGCGTCTCACCTCCGGGACAGGGGATAAGTTCAGAGCAGTACTTC	CASVSPPGQGISSEQYF